The T cell receptor (beta chain) under discussion was sequenced for a study of cytomegalovirus exposure and HLA in healthy donors. Study information: A prior study identified 90 million to 120 million unique TCR beta sequences from 180 million or so T cells.

General observations from the study: Earlier results showed most TCR beta V segments being productive about 87% or about 30% of the time. Investigators reported around 150 TCR beta chains as tied to cytomegalovirus. Association of a missense DCLRE1C variant with TCR beta V- and J-gene trimming was reported in a later analysis.

About this clone itself: Its specificity is unknown.

From germline, CDR1 is SGHTA and CDR2 FQGTGA. The CDR3 covers 15 residues. V shed 2 bases and J 3 bases; nucleotides not matched to a gene: 5. A multiplex PCR was run with 60 Vbeta primers and 13 Jbeta primers. Using immunoSEQ multiplex PCR, the repertoire was profiled, and TCRdb retains in-frame clones only, with some absent. The data hold roughly 140,000 clones, with roughly four fifths observed a single time. The chain is built from TRBV7-3 and TRBJ2-5, with 8 nucleotides matching TRBD2. The sequenced sample consisted of PBMCs. This clonotype was obtained from a male donor in good health and CMV-seronegative. The CDR3 DNA reads as TGTGCCAGCAGCTTACTCGGGACTAGGGAAGAGACCCAGTACTTC. Translated: CASSLLGTREETQYF. Based on the CDR3 plus reference TRBV7-3 and TRBJ2-5, the full variable domain is GAGVSQTPSNKVTEKGKYVELRCDPISGHTALYWYRQSLGQGPEFLIYFQGTGAADDSGLPNDRFFAVRPEGSVSTLKIQRTERGDSAVYLCASSLLGTREETQYFGPGTRLLVL.